The 16 T cell receptor beta chains below were found in one sample sequenced in a study of beta chain features in type 1 diabetes. These receptors' antigens are unknown. The entirety of the isolated RNA underwent reverse transcription, so expressed TCRB transcripts were sequenced. The data were produced by immunoSEQ multiplex PCR, yet TCRdb's version contains in-frame clones alone and is incomplete. The table has about 640,000 clones, around 12% seen once. Findings of the study overall: All four CD4+ subsets from Type 1 diabetes patients carried moderately but significantly shorter TCRB CDR3s.

Sequencing was carried out using naive CD4+ T cells from blood. Source of these receptors: a young man with type 1 diabetes.

The chain couples TRBV6-1 to TRBJ1-5; D possibly corresponds to TRBD1 (5 bases). Germline-derived CDR1 and CDR2 are MNHNS and SASEGT. The CDR3 runs 14 residues. V lost 4 bases to trimming and J lost 2 bases, with 9 bases between them. In nucleotides, the CDR3 is TGTGCCAGCAGTGGGTGGGACGGCAATCAGCCCCAGCATTTT. Its translation: CASSGWDGNQPQHF.

Worth noting for this clone: Other nucleotide sequences in the sample specify the same CDR3. V and J are TRBV28 and TRBJ2-6; a weak D match, TRBD2 (6 bases). Trimming took 5 bases from V and 2 from J, leaving 7 bases between them. Germline V CDR1 and CDR2: MDHEN, SYDVKM. CDR3 size: 14 residues. Here the CDR3 reads CASSGGTGANVLTF. The CDR3 nucleotides are TGTGCCAGCAGTGGGGGGACTGGGGCCAACGTCCTGACTTTC.

The gene calls are TRBV5-4 and TRBJ2-5; 8 bases are a match to TRBD2. CDR3 length equals 16 residues. Germline CDR1 reads SGHNT; CDR2 reads YYREEE (reference sequence). V dropped 0 bases and J dropped 4; count of bases not matched to a gene: 8. The CDR3 region is CASSLEGRGARETQYF. In nucleotides, the CDR3 is TGTGCCAGCAGCTTGGAGGGGCGGGGGGCCAGAGAGACCCAGTACTTC.

This clone was detected a few times. The chain combines TRBV19 with TRBJ1-1; TRBD1 might be the D (5 bases). V was pared by 5 bases and J by 1 base, with 8 bases between. CDR3 length: 13 residues. Looked up from germline, CDR1 is LNHDA and CDR2 is SQIVND (reference sequence). This CDR3 is CASSATGNTEAFF. The CDR3 nucleotides read TGTGCCAGTAGTGCAACAGGGAACACTGAAGCTTTCTTT.

This clone has just a few counts. The chain is built from TRBV19 and TRBJ1-2, with a tentative D call TRBD1 (5 bases). Per germline, CDR1 LNHDA and CDR2 SQIVND (reference sequence). CDR3 length equals 15 residues. V was clipped by 1 base and J by 4 bases, with 13 bases between them. The CDR3, as DNA: TGTGCCAGTAGTATAGGGGACGGGGGATCCTATGGCTACACCTTC. Protein product: CASSIGDGGSYGYTF.

Turning to this clone: In the same sample, other DNA sequences code for this CDR3. The chain uses TRBV7-2 and TRBJ2-7, with D maybe TRBD2 (5 bases). Trimming cost V 5 bases and J 4 bases, with 9 bases left between them. From germline, CDR1 is SGHTA and CDR2 FQGNSA. The CDR3 has 12 amino acids. CDR3 nucleotide sequence: TGTGCCAGCAGCCCCCGGGGTTACGAGCAGTACTTC. It is translated as CASSPRGYEQYF.

This clone was seen only a few times. The chain links TRBV14 to TRBJ2-1; maybe TRBD1 (6 bases). CDR1 is SGHDN and CDR2 is FVKESK in the germline V gene. The length of the CDR3 is 14 residues. The ends were cut back, 4 bases at V and 5 bases at J, with 12 bases in the middle. The CDR3 reads CASSRTGIDNEQFF. The CDR3, as DNA: TGTGCCAGCAGCCGAACAGGGATAGACAATGAGCAGTTCTTC.

V usage is TRBV30 and J usage is TRBJ1-6; D gene uncertain. V lost 4 bases to trimming and J lost 8 bases, with 9 bases between them. Per germline, CDR1 GTSNPN and CDR2 SVGIG (reference sequence). The CDR3 has 12 residues. The chain's CDR3 is CAWKSLDSPLHF. CDR3 DNA sequence: TGTGCCTGGAAGAGTCTCGATTCACCCCTCCACTTT.

Turning to this clone: This specimen includes other DNA sequences encoding the same CDR3. V is TRBV5-4 and J is TRBJ2-5; D not certain. In germline, CDR1 is SGHNT, CDR2 YYREEE (reference sequence). There are 12 residues in the CDR3. With 0 bases removed from V and 3 bases from J, the gap between germline ends came to 3 bases. The CDR3 sequence: CASSLGEETQYF. CDR3 DNA sequence: TGTGCCAGCAGCTTGGGAGAAGAGACCCAGTACTTC.

The chain links TRBV15 to TRBJ1-5; the D is unclear. V lost 6 bases, J lost 0 bases, and 9 bases lay in between. This CDR3 comprises 14 residues. CDR1 is LNHNV and CDR2 is YYDKDF in the germline V gene (reference sequence). The CDR3 sequence is CATRYGVSNQPQHF. Here the CDR3 DNA reads TGTGCCACCAGGTATGGGGTTAGCAATCAGCCCCAGCATTTT.

J is TRBJ2-5 and V is TRBV30; TRBD1 matches at 8 bases. The better agreement between TRBJ2-7 and the DNA end casts doubt on the J call. CDR1 and CDR2 from the germline V gene are GTSNPN and SVGIG (reference sequence). The CDR3 consists of 12 residues. CDR3 amino acids: CAWTDRGYEQYF. Written as DNA, the CDR3 is TGTGCCTGGACCGACAGGGGATACGAGCAGTACTTC.

This sequence joins TRBV7-2 and TRBJ2-3; no clear D. Trimming stripped 5 bases from V and 1 base from J, with 7 bases between. Germline-derived CDR1 and CDR2 are SGHTA and FQGNSA. The CDR3 extends over 13 amino acids. CDR3 DNA: TGTGCCAGCAGCAACCTGGGCACAGATACGCAGTATTTT. It yields the protein CASSNLGTDTQYF.

This clone has only a few counts. This chain joins TRBV5-1 and TRBJ2-6; D might be TRBD1 (6 bases). Between the trimmed V and J ends, which lost 1 base and 1 base, there was a span of 12 bases. Germline-derived CDR1 and CDR2 are SGHRS and YFSETQ. The CDR3 has 17 amino acids. The CDR3 sequence is CASSLSPGTSGANVLTF. CDR3 DNA sequence: TGCGCCAGCAGCTTGAGCCCAGGGACATCTGGGGCCAACGTCCTGACTTTC.

This clone was counted between two and nine times. The gene calls are TRBV7-8 and TRBJ2-3, with D perhaps TRBD1 or TRBD2 (5 bases each). The V gene lost 3 bases and the J gene lost 6 bases, with 16 bases spanning the gap. The CDR3 has 15 amino acids. CDR1 is SGHVS, CDR2 FQNEAQ, per germline. Written as DNA, the CDR3 is TGTGCCAGCAGCTTGGCGACGGGGCGGGTCGATACGCAGTATTTT. Translating gives CASSLATGRVDTQYF.

This clone was counted only a few times. The chain employs TRBV4-2 and TRBJ2-2, with D tentatively TRBD2 (6 bases). The CDR3 totals 16 residues. The ends were cut back, 1 base at V and 0 bases at J, with 9 bases in the middle. Germline V gene sequence: CDR1 LGHNA, CDR2 YNFKEQ. The DNA of the CDR3 is TGTGCCAGCAGCCAAGGACTAGTTACGAACACCGGGGAGCTGTTTTTT. As protein: CASSQGLVTNTGELFF.

This clone has only a few counts. The chain uses TRBV4-2 and TRBJ2-2, with 8 bases that match TRBD1. CDR1 LGHNA and CDR2 YNFKEQ come from the germline V gene. CDR3 length: 16 residues. V trimming: 2 bases; J trimming: 1 base; junction bases outside the gene matches: 3. The CDR3 is CASSQRDRLNTGELFF. The CDR3 DNA reads TGTGCCAGCAGCCAAAGGGACAGGTTGAACACCGGGGAGCTGTTTTTT.